Shown below are 23 T cell receptor beta chains from a single sample sequenced in a study of OX40 agonist ivuxolimab in advanced cancers. The assay was immunoSEQ multiplex PCR, and TCRdb's table has in-frame clones only and misses some. The sample holds about 70,000 clones, just over 85% seen once. Sequences were derived from CD4+ or CD8+ T cells sorted from blood, sampled in a trial of the OX40 agonist ivuxolimab. The receptors stem from an adult with an advanced solid tumor such as melanoma, head and neck, liver or kidney cancer.

This clone was observed once. This chain uses TRBV27 with TRBJ1-2; a possible D gene is TRBD1 (6 bases). The V gene lost 3 bases and the J gene lost 8 bases, with 13 bases spanning the gap. The CDR3 sequence is 13 residues long. The germline gives CDR1 MNHEY, CDR2 SMNVEV (reference sequence). This chain's CDR3 is CASSFLAGQGYTF. The CDR3 nucleotides read TGTGCCAGCAGTTTTCTAGCGGGACAAGGCTACACCTTC.

The rearrangement joins TRBV28 to TRBJ2-7, with D uncertain. The V end was cut by 5 bases, the J end by 6 bases, with 14 bases between. Germline V gives CDR1 MDHEN, CDR2 SYDVKM. This CDR3 is built from 13 residues. The CDR3 nucleotides are TGTGCCAGCAGTACCCCTTGGAGTGGCGAGCAGTACTTC. Its translation: CASSTPWSGEQYF.

This clone was found a few times. V gene TRBV9 combines with J gene TRBJ1-1, with TRBD1 matching over 7 bases. V gave up 2 bases and J gave up 1 base; unmatched junction bases: 2. CDR3 length equals 14 residues. Germline loops: CDR1 SGDLS, CDR2 YYNGEE. The DNA for the CDR3 is TGTGCCAGCAGCGTGGGACAGCCGAACACTGAAGCTTTCTTT. Amino acids: CASSVGQPNTEAFF.

The chain is built from TRBV2 and TRBJ1-2; D is possibly TRBD1 (5 bases). The CDR3 totals 14 residues. Deletions cut 5 bases from V and 2 bases from J, with 12 bases between. Germline CDR1 and CDR2: SNHLY and FYNNEI. The chain's CDR3 is CASSLTGLNYGYTF. CDR3 DNA: TGTGCCAGCAGTCTAACAGGACTCAACTATGGCTACACCTTC.

This clone was counted between two and nine times. The chain joins TRBV14 to TRBJ2-1; either TRBD1 or TRBD2 may supply D (5 bases each). Germline CDR1 SGHDN, CDR2 FVKESK. CDR3 size: 15 residues. V lost 5 bases and J 5 bases, leaving 16 bases between the germline ends. CDR3 nucleotide sequence: TGTGCCAGCAGCATCCGGGACGGACCGAACAATGAGCAGTTCTTC. Translated: CASSIRDGPNNEQFF.

The CDR3 region has the DNA TGTGCCAGCAAACTACAGGGGAATCAGCCCCAGCATTTT. It is translated as CASKLQGNQPQHF. The rearrangement joins TRBV2 to TRBJ1-5, with TRBD1 identical over 7 bases. CDR3 size: 13 residues. Trimming took 7 bases from V and 4 from J; bases not matched to a gene: 4. Germline-derived CDR1 and CDR2 are SNHLY and FYNNEI.

This chain joins TRBV7-2 and TRBJ1-6; no clear D. Germline V gives CDR1 SGHTA, CDR2 FQGNSA. Trimming took off 1 base at V and 7 bases at J, with 11 bases between the two ends. This CDR3 region has 15 residues. This CDR3 is CASSLGPMSNSPLHF. In nucleotides, the CDR3 is TGTGCCAGCAGCTTAGGACCCATGTCAAATTCACCCCTCCACTTT.

The V call is TRBV5-6, the J call TRBJ2-7; TRBD1 is a possible D gene (5 bases). Trimming stripped 4 bases from V and 4 bases from J, with 6 bases between. Germline CDR1 SGHDT, CDR2 YYEEEE. This CDR3 is 11 amino acids long. For the CDR3, the DNA is TGTGCCAGCAGCCAGGGTTACGAGCAGTACTTC. This encodes CASSQGYEQYF.

V gene TRBV6-6 combines with J gene TRBJ2-7, with TRBD1 matching over 9 bases. V trimming: 9 bases; J trimming: 5 bases; junction bases outside the gene matches: 11. The CDR3 totals 14 residues. Per germline, CDR1 MNHNY and CDR2 SVGAGI (reference sequence). The CDR3 DNA follows: TGTGCCAGTGGACGGGGGACAGGGTGGGACGAGCAGTACTTC. Protein product: CASGRGTGWDEQYF.

V and J are TRBV6-5 and TRBJ2-1, with a tentative D call TRBD2 (7 bases). Trimming left V 0 bases short and J 7 bases short, with 10 bases between. Germline CDR1 is MNHEY and CDR2 is SVGAGI. CDR3 length: 14 residues. The chain's CDR3 is CASSYSKGGNEQFF. Here the CDR3 DNA reads TGTGCCAGCAGTTACTCGAAGGGGGGGAATGAGCAGTTCTTC.

The gene calls are TRBV5-1 and TRBJ2-1; D is perhaps TRBD2 (5 bases). Trimming removed 2 bases at V and 0 bases at J, with 9 bases between. Looked up from germline, CDR1 is SGHRS and CDR2 is YFSETQ. The CDR3 covers 15 residues. The CDR3 DNA reads as TGCGCCAGCAGCTTTGAAGGGAGCTCCTACAATGAGCAGTTCTTC. Translation gives CASSFEGSSYNEQFF. Filled out from reference TRBV5-1 and TRBJ2-1, the complete variable domain reads KAGVTQTPRYLIKTRGQQVTLSCSPISGHRSVSWYQQTPGQGLQFLFEYFSETQRNKGNFPGRFSGRQFSNSRSEMNVSTLELGDSALYLCASSFEGSSYNEQFFGPGTRLTVL.

The CDR3 is CASSLGRNYGYTF. The CDR3, as DNA: TGTGCCAGCAGCTTGGGACGGAACTATGGCTACACCTTC. The chain joins TRBV6-5 to TRBJ1-2, with D tentatively TRBD1 (5 bases). CDR3 length: 13 amino acids. Germline assignment: CDR1 MNHEY and CDR2 SVGAGI. V shed 6 bases and J shed 2 bases, with 10 bases lying between them.

The chain couples TRBV29-1 to TRBJ2-1; 11 bases line up with TRBD2. Unmatched junction bases numbered 3, after V lost 3 bases and J lost 2 bases. This CDR3 has 15 residues. CDR1 and CDR2 from the germline V gene are SQVTM and ANQGSEA. The CDR3 loop reads CSVDTGLAAYNEQFF. The CDR3, as DNA: TGCAGCGTTGATACGGGACTAGCGGCCTACAATGAGCAGTTCTTC.

The chain joins TRBV25-1 to TRBJ1-6; possible D gene TRBD1, 6 bases. V shed 5 bases and J shed 4 bases, with 12 bases lying between them. The CDR3 is made up of 15 amino acids. Germline V gives CDR1 MGHDK, CDR2 SYGVNS. DNA for the CDR3: TGTGCCAGCAGTCCCCGGACAGTGTATAATTCACCCCTCCACTTT. Its protein is CASSPRTVYNSPLHF.

The chain joins TRBV28 to TRBJ2-3; 10 bases agree with TRBD2. Germline V gives CDR1 MDHEN, CDR2 SYDVKM. The CDR3 has 16 amino acids. V shed 3 bases and J 3 bases; nucleotides not matched to a gene: 6. The CDR3 DNA reads TGTGCCAGCAGTTTCCAGCGGGGGGGCTTTACAGATACGCAGTATTTT. Residues: CASSFQRGGFTDTQYF.

V is TRBV5-4 and J is TRBJ1-2; D unclear. CDR1 SGHNT and CDR2 YYREEE come from the germline V gene (reference sequence). Trimming shortened V by 0 bases and J by 12 bases, and 18 bases separated the two germline ends. This CDR3 is 14 amino acids long. CDR3 residues: CASSLANGNSLHTF. CDR3 coding DNA: TGTGCCAGCAGCTTGGCCAACGGGAATAGTTTGCACACCTTC.

This rearrangement joins TRBV18 to TRBJ1-1; the D is unclear. This CDR3 contains 14 residues. The germline V gene encodes CDR1 KGHSH and CDR2 LQKENI. Trimming took off 2 bases at V and 1 base at J, with 8 bases between the two ends. The CDR3 loop is CASSPSQQNTEAFF. The CDR3 DNA follows: TGTGCCAGCTCACCATCCCAGCAGAACACTGAAGCTTTCTTT. Supplemented by reference TRBV18 and TRBJ1-1, the full variable domain reads NAGVMQNPRHLVRRRGQEARLRCSPMKGHSHVYWYRQLPEEGLKFMVYLQKENIIDESGMPKERFSAEFPKEGPSILRIQQVVRGDSAAYFCASSPSQQNTEAFFGQGTRLTVV.

J is TRBJ2-1 and V is TRBV7-9; TRBD2 matches 7 bases. The germline V gene encodes CDR1 SEHNR and CDR2 FQNEAQ (reference sequence). J lost 0 bases, V lost 6 bases, and 11 bases had no gene match. CDR3 size: 17 residues. The DNA for the CDR3 is TGTGCCAGCAGGGCCGGCCTAGCGGAGAGCTCCTACAATGAGCAGTTCTTC. Encoded protein: CASRAGLAESSYNEQFF.

The chain combines TRBV29-1 with TRBJ1-1; tentatively, D is TRBD1 (5 bases). Trimming pared 5 bases from V and 5 bases from J, leaving 21 bases between. Germline CDR1 and CDR2: SQVTM and ANQGSEA. This CDR3 comprises 15 residues. DNA of the CDR3: TGCAGCGTTCCTTCCGTAGCAGGGATAGGGACTGAAGCTTTCTTT. Amino acids: CSVPSVAGIGTEAFF.

V gene TRBV27 combines with J gene TRBJ2-5, with 14 bases fitting TRBD2. V was clipped by 5 bases and J by 11 bases; unmatched bases: 13. The CDR3 totals 16 residues. Germline V gene data show CDR1 as MNHEY and CDR2 as SMNVEV (reference sequence). The CDR3 protein is CASSPLTSGRDREQYF. In DNA, the CDR3 is TGTGCCAGCAGTCCATTGACTAGCGGGAGGGATAGGGAGCAGTACTTC.

This clone was seen a single time. The V and J genes are TRBV6-1 and TRBJ1-4; weak D call: TRBD1 (5 bases). This CDR3 comprises 14 residues. The V and J ends lost 1 base and 14 bases respectively, with 17 bases between them. Germline V gene lookup returns CDR1 MNHNS and CDR2 SASEGT. The DNA of the CDR3 is TGTGCCAGCAGTGAAGTCGTCCTACTCAGGGCCCTGTTTTTT. The encoded protein is CASSEVVLLRALFF.

This chain joins TRBV14 and TRBJ2-5; D call uncertain. Germline CDR1 is SGHDN and CDR2 is FVKESK. This CDR3 contains 13 residues. Trimming cost V 2 bases and J 2 bases, with 6 bases left between them. CDR3 coding DNA: TGTGCCAGCAGCCAAAATAGACAAGAGACCCAGTACTTC. This gives the protein CASSQNRQETQYF. Full variable domain (outside the CDR3, taken from reference TRBV14 and TRBJ2-5): EAGVTQFPSHSVIEKGQTVTLRCDPISGHDNLYWYRRVMGKEIKFLLHFVKESKQDESGMPNNRFLAERTGGTYSTLKVQPAELEDSGVYFCASSQNRQETQYFGPGTRLLVL.

The table lists this clone with a count of one. The rearrangement joins TRBV19 to TRBJ1-1; 7 bases are shared with TRBD1. Germline values: CDR1 LNHDA, CDR2 SQIVND (reference sequence). Germline trimming cut 4 bases from V and 0 bases from J; bases unmatched to any gene: 11. The CDR3 loop spans 17 amino acids. The CDR3 loop reads CASSSPGTASLNTEAFF. Written as DNA, the CDR3 is TGTGCCAGTAGTAGCCCCGGGACAGCATCCTTGAACACTGAAGCTTTCTTT.